These 2 T cell receptor beta chains came from one sample sequenced in a study of blood T cells in healthy people across ages. For the second PCR, which ran for roughly 6 to 12 cycles, a sample-barcoded 5' primer and a J-beta primer mix were used. TCRdb re-called the 5' RACE reads through MiXCR, storing one row per CDR3 protein. The table includes 1.5 million to 2 million distinct CDR3 sequences, approximately 32% detected once. Sequencing was done on a sample of blood. Receptor source: a woman under 40 in good health.

In this sample, this clonotype turned up many times. The V call is TRBV12-3 or TRBV12-4, the J call TRBJ2-7, with a tentative D call TRBD1 (5 bases). CDR3 length equals 14 residues. V gave up 2 bases and J gave up 3 bases, with 11 bases separating them. CDR3 in DNA: TGTGCCAGCAGTTTACACCAGGGTGGCTACGAGCAGTACTTC. Translation: CASSLHQGGYEQYF.

The DNA of the CDR3 is TGTGCCAGCTCAACTCAGGGGGCGGGTACTGAAGCTTTCTTT. It is translated as CASSTQGAGTEAFF. The chain links TRBV18 to TRBJ1-1; 8 positions agree with TRBD1. V dropped 5 bases and J dropped 5; count of bases not matched to a gene: 7. This CDR3 contains 14 residues. CDR1 is KGHSH, CDR2 LQKENI, per germline.